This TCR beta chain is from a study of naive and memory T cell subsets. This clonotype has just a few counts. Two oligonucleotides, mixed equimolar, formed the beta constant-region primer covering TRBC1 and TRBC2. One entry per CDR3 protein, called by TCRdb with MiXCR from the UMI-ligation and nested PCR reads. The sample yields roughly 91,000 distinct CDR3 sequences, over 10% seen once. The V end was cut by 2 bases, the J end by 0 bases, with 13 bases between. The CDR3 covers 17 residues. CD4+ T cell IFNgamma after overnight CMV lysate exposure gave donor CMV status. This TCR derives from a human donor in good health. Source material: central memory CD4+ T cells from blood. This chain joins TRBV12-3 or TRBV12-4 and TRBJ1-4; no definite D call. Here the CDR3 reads CASSLSQPLATNEKLFF. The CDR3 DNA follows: TGTGCCAGCAGTTTATCGCAGCCGCTTGCAACTAATGAAAAACTGTTTTTT.